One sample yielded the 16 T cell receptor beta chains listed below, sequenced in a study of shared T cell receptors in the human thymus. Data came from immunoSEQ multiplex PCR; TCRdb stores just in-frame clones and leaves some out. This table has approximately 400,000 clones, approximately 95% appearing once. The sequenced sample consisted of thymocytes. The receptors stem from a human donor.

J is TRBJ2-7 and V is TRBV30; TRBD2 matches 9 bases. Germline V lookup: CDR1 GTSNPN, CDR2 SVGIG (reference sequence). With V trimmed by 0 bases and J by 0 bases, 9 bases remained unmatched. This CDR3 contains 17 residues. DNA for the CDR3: TGTGCCTGGAGTGTAAGCGGGAGGCTCCGTAGCTCCTACGAGCAGTACTTC. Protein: CAWSVSGRLRSSYEQYF.

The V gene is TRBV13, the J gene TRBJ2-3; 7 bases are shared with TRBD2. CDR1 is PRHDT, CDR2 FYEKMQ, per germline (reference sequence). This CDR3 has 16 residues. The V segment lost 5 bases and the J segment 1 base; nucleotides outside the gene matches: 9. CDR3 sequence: CASSLRLSGGTDTQYF. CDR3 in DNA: TGTGCCAGCAGCCTACGACTGAGCGGGGGCACAGATACGCAGTATTTT. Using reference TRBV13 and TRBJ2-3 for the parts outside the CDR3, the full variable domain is AAGVIQSPRHLIKEKRETATLKCYPIPRHDTVYWYQQGPGQDPQFLISFYEKMQSDKGSIPDRFSAQQFSDYHSELNMSSLELGDSALYFCASSLRLSGGTDTQYFGPGTRLTVL.

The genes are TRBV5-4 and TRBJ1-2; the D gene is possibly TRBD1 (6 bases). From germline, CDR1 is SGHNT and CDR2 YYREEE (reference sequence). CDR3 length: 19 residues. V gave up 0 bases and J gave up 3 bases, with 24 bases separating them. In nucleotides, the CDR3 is TGTGCCAGCAGCTTGGCCTGGACAGCTCACGGTTTCTTCTACTATGGCTACACCTTC. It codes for CASSLAWTAHGFFYYGYTF.

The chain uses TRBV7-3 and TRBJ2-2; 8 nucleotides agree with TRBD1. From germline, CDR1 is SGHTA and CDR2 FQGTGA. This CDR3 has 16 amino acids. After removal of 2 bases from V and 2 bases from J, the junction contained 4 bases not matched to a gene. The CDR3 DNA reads TGTGCCAGCAGCTTACAGGGGGCGGTTAACACCGGGGAGCTGTTTTTT. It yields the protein CASSLQGAVNTGELFF.

CDR3 sequence: CASSPLTGVYTEAFF. Written as DNA, the CDR3 is TGTGCCAGCAGCCCCTTGACAGGGGTTTACACTGAAGCTTTCTTT. V is TRBV14 and J is TRBJ1-1; 8 bases line up with TRBD1. The ends lost 4 bases at V and 3 bases at J; junction bases unmatched: 7. The germline V gene has CDR1 SGHDN and CDR2 FVKESK. The CDR3 totals 15 residues.

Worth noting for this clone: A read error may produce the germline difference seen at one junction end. CDR3 residues: CASSPPIREGRYDEQFF. In nucleotides, the CDR3 is TGTGCCAGCAGCCCCCCGATTCGGGAGGGCCGCTACGATGAGCAGTTCTTC. The chain recombines TRBV28 with TRBJ2-1; 8 bases match TRBD2. Germline V gives CDR1 MDHEN, CDR2 SYDVKM. The CDR3 length is 17 residues.

This CDR3 is CASSLEGEGRGTNTEAFF. The CDR3 nucleotides are TGTGCCAGCAGCTTAGAGGGTGAGGGTCGGGGGACGAACACTGAAGCTTTCTTT. The chain joins TRBV7-2 to TRBJ1-1, with D possibly being TRBD1 (5 bases). The CDR3 length is 18 residues. The V gene's germline CDR1 is SGHTA and CDR2 FQGNSA. Trimming took off 1 base at V and 1 base at J, with 19 bases between the two ends.

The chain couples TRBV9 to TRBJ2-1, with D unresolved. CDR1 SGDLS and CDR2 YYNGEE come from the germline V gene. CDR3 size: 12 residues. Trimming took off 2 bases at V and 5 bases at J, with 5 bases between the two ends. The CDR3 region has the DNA TGTGCCAGCAGCGTCGACCACAATGAGCAGTTCTTC. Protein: CASSVDHNEQFF.

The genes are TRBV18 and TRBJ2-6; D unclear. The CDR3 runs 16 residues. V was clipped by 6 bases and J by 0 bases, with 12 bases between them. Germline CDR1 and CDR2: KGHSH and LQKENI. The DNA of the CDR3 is TGTGCCAGCTCCCCTCCCGGGCGCTCTGGGGCCAACGTCCTGACTTTC. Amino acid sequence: CASSPPGRSGANVLTF.

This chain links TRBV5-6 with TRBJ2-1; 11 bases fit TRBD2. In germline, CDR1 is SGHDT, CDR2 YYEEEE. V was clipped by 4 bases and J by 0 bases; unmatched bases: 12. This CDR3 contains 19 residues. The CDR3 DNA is TGTGCCAGCAGCCCTGGACTAGCGGGCCCTCTTTTCTCCTACAATGAGCAGTTCTTC. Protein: CASSPGLAGPLFSYNEQFF.

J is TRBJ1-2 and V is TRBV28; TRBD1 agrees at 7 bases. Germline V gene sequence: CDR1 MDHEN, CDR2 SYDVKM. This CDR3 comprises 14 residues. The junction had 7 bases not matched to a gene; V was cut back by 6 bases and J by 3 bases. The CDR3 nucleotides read TGTGCCAGCAGGACCACAGGGGACGACTATGGCTACACCTTC. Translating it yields CASRTTGDDYGYTF.

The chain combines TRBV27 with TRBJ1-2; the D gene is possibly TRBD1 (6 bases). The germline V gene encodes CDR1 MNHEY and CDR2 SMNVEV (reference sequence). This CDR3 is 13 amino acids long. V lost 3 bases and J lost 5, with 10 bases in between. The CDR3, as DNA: TGTGCCAGCAGTTTGGACAGAGAATATGGCTACACCTTC. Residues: CASSLDREYGYTF.

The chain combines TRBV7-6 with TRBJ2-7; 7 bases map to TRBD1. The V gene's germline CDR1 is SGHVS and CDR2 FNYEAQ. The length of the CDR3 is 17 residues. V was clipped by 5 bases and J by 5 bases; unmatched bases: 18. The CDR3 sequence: CASSRFPGQKTRDEQYF. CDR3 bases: TGTGCCAGCAGCCGCTTTCCGGGACAGAAAACGAGGGACGAGCAGTACTTC.

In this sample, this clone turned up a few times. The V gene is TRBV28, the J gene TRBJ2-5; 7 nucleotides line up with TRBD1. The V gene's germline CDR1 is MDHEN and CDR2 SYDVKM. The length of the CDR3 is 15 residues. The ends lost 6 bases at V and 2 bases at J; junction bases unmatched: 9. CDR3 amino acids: CASRGDSVDQETQYF. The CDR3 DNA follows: TGTGCCAGCAGGGGGGACAGCGTTGATCAAGAGACCCAGTACTTC. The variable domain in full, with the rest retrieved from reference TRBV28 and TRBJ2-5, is DVKVTQSSRYLVKRTGEKVFLECVQDMDHENMFWYRQDPGLGLRLIYFSYDVKMKEKGDIPEGYSVSREKKERFSLILESASTNQTSMYLCASRGDSVDQETQYFGPGTRLLVL.

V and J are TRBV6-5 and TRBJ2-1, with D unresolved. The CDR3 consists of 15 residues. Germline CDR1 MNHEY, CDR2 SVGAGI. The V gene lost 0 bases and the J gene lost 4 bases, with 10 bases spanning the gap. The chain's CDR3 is CASSYSWTVYNEQFF. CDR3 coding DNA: TGTGCCAGCAGTTACTCGTGGACGGTGTACAATGAGCAGTTCTTC.

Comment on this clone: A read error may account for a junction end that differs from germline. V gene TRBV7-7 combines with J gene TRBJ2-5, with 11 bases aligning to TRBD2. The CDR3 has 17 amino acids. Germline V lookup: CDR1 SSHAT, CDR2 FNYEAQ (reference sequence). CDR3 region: CASSLGTSGAEGETQYF. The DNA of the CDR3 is TGTGCTAGCAGCTTAGGGACTAGCGGAGCCGAGGGAGAGACCCAGTACTTC.